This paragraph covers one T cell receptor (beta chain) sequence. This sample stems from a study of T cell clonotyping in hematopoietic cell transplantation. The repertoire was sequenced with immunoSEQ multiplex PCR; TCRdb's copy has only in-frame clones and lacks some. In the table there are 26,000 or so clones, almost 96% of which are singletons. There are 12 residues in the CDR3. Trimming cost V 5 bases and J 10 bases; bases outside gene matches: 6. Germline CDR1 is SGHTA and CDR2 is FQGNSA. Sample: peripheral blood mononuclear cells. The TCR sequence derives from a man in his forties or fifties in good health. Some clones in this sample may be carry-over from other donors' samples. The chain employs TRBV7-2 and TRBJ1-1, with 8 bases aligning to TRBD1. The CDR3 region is CASSPDRGSAFF. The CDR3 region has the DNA TGTGCCAGCAGCCCCGACAGGGGTTCAGCTTTCTTT.